This TCR beta chain was captured by sequencing in a study of cytomegalovirus exposure and HLA in healthy donors. Study-wide results and caveats: Association of 16,951 TCR beta sequences with HLA alleles was found at 0.05 false discovery rate in a later analysis.

On this clone: Its specificity is not known.

The primer mix had 60 Vbeta and 13 Jbeta primers. The assay was immunoSEQ multiplex PCR, and TCRdb's table has in-frame clones only and misses some. The sample contains about 140,000 clones, just over 65% of which appear only once. Losses at the gene ends were 4 bases for V and 8 bases for J; bases not matched to a gene: 9. In germline, CDR1 is SGHRS, CDR2 YFSETQ. The CDR3 is made up of 17 amino acids. The sequence was collected from a woman in her sixties in good health and CMV-seronegative. Sequencing was performed on PBMCs. The chain joins TRBV5-1 to TRBJ2-1, with 16 bases aligning to TRBD2. This CDR3 reads CASSPGLAGGPGHEQFF. The CDR3 bases are TGCGCCAGCAGCCCGGGACTAGCGGGGGGGCCTGGCCATGAGCAGTTCTTC.